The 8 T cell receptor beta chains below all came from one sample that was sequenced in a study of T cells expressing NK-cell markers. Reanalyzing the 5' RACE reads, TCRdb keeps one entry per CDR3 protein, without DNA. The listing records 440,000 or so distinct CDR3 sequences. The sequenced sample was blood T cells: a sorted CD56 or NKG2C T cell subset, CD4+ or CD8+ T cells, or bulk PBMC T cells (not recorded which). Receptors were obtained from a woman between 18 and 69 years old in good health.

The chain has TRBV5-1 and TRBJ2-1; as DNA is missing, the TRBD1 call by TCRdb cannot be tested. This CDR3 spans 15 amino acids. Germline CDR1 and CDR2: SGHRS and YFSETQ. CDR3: CASSLVWGGGNEQFF.

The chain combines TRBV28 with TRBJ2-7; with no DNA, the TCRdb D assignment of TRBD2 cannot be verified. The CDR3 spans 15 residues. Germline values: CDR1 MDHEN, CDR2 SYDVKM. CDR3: CASSFSLKESYEQYF.

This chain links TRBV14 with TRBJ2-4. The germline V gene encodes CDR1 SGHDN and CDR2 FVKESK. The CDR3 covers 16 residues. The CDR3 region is CASSQDAGLLRDIQYF.

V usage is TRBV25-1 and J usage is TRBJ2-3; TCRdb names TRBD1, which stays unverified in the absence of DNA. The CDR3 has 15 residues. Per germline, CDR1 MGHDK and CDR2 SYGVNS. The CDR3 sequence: CASSDLTGARNTQYF. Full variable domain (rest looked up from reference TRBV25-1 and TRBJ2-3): EADIYQTPRYLVIGTGKKITLECSQTMGHDKMYWYQQDPGMELHLIHYSYGVNSTEKGDLSSESTVSRIRTEHFPLTLESARPSHTSQYLCASSDLTGARNTQYFGPGTRLTVL.

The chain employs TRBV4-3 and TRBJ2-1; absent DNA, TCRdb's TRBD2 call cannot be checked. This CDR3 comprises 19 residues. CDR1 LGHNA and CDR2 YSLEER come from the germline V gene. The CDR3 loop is CASSQDGASGGAPYNEQFF.

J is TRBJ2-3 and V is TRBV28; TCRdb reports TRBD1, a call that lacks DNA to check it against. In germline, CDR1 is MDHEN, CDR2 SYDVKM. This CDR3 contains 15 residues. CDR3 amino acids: CASTPGAYSTDTQYF.

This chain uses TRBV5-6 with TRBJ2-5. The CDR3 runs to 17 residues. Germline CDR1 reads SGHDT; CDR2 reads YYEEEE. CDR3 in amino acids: CASSLRFQVGDSGTQYF. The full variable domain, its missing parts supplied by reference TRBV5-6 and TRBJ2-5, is DAGVTQSPTHLIKTRGQQVTLRCSPKSGHDTVSWYQQALGQGPQFIFQYYEEEERQRGNFPDRFSGHQFPNYSSELNVNALLLGDSALYLCASSLRFQVGDSGTQYFGPGTRLLVL.

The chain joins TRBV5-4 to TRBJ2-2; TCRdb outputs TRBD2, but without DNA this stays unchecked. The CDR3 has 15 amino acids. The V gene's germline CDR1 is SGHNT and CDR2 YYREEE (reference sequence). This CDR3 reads CASRPASVGTGELFF.